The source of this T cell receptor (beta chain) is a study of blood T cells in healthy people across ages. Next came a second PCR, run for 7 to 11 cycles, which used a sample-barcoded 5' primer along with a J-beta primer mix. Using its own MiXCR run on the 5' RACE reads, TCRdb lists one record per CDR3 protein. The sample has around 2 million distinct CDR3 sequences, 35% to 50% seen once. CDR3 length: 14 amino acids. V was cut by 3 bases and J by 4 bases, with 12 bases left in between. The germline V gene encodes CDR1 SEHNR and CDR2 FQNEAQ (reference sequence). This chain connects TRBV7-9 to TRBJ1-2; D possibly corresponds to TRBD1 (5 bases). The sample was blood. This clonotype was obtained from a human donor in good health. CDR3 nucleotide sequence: TGTGCCAGCAGCTTCGCCGGGGACCTCTATGGCTACACCTTC. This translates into CASSFAGDLYGYTF.